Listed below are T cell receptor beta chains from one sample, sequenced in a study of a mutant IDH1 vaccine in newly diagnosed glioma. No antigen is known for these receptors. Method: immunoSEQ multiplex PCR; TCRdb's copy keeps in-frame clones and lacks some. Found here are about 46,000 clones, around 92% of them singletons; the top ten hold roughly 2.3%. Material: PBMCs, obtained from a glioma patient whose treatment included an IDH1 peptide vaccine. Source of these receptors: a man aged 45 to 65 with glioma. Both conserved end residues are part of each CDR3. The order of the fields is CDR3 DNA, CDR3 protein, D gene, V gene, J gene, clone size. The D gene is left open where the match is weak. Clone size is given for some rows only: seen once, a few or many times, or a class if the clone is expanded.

TGTGCCAGCAGTGAACTGATGCGTGGGGACCAGCCCCAGCATTTT,CASSELMRGDQPQHF,NA,TRBV2,TRBJ1-5,NA
TGTGCCAGCAGTTTGATAGGGTTTGGCAATCAGCCCCAGCATTTT,CASSLIGFGNQPQHF,NA,TRBV28,TRBJ1-5,NA
TGTGCCAGCAGTGACGGGACTAGCACAGATACGCAGTATTTT,CASSDGTSTDTQYF,NA,TRBV6-4,TRBJ2-3,NA
TGTGCCAGCAGCTTGGGATTAAGGGGGAATCAGCCCCAGCATTTT,CASSLGLRGNQPQHF,NA,TRBV5-6,TRBJ1-5,NA
TGTGCCAGCTCACCTAGGCAGGCGAACACCGGGGAGCTGTTTTTT,CASSPRQANTGELFF,NA,TRBV18,TRBJ2-2,once
TGCAGCGTGGCCGGCCGAAGCAATGAGCAGTTCTTC,CSVAGRSNEQFF,NA,TRBV29-1,TRBJ2-1,NA
TGCGCCAGCAGCACGATCCTACAGGGGAGGGAGACCCAGTACTTC,CASSTILQGRETQYF,NA,TRBV5-1,TRBJ2-5,NA
TGTGCCAGCAGTTCCAGGGGGCGAGAGACCCAGTACTTC,CASSSRGRETQYF,TRBD1,TRBV27,TRBJ2-5,NA
TGTGCCAGCAGCCCGCAGGGGGCTTATCAGCCCCAGCATTTT,CASSPQGAYQPQHF,TRBD1,TRBV7-2,TRBJ1-5,NA
TGCGCCAGCAGCTTGGTAAGCAATGAGCAGTTCTTC,CASSLVSNEQFF,NA,TRBV5-1,TRBJ2-1,NA
TGCGCCAGCAGCCAAGATGTCACGGCTAATGAAAAACTGTTTTTT,CASSQDVTANEKLFF,NA,TRBV4-3,TRBJ1-4,NA
TGCAGCGTTGAATGGGTGGCGGGAGTGGGGTGGAGCACAGATACGCAGTATTTT,CSVEWVAGVGWSTDTQYF,TRBD2,TRBV29-1,TRBJ2-3,NA
TGTGCCAGTAGTATGGGCGGAACGGGTCGGGAGCAGTACTTC,CASSMGGTGREQYF,NA,TRBV19,TRBJ2-7,few
TGTGCCAGCAGCTCACCCCTCCTGGGGGGGGACCCCAATGAGCAGTTCTTC,CASSSPLLGGDPNEQFF,TRBD2,TRBV7-9,TRBJ2-1,NA
TGTGCCAGCAGCGTTCTAATGGACGGAAATTCACCCCTCCACTTT,CASSVLMDGNSPLHF,NA,TRBV9,TRBJ1-6,NA
TGTGCCAGCAGTTTCTCCGGACAGGGGTACTATGGCTACACCTTC,CASSFSGQGYYGYTF,TRBD1,TRBV28,TRBJ1-2,NA
TGTGCCAGCAGCTTGGCGGGAGCAGGGAGTCGAACTAATGAAAAACTGTTTTTT,CASSLAGAGSRTNEKLFF,NA,TRBV5-5,TRBJ1-4,NA
TGCGCCAGCAGGGAAGGGGAGACCCAGTACTTC,CASREGETQYF,NA,TRBV10-2,TRBJ2-5,NA
TGTGCCAGCAGCTTACTCGGGGGTGAAAACATTCAGTACTTC,CASSLLGGENIQYF,NA,TRBV7-9,TRBJ2-4,NA
TGTGCCAGCAGTTACTCGACTAGCGGGTACAATGAGCAGTTCTTC,CASSYSTSGYNEQFF,TRBD2,TRBV6-5,TRBJ2-1,medium-sized
TGTGCCAGCAGTTACGAGTGGAGCTCCTATAATTCACCCCTCCACTTT,CASSYEWSSYNSPLHF,NA,TRBV6-5,TRBJ1-6,NA
TGTGCCAGCAGCTCCCAACCCCGCGCCCCCGGGGAGCTGTTTTTT,CASSSQPRAPGELFF,NA,TRBV28,TRBJ2-2,once
TGTGCCAGCAGCCAAGTTGACAGTCTATTCGCTGAAGCTTTCTTT,CASSQVDSLFAEAFF,NA,TRBV14,TRBJ1-1,NA
TGTGCCAGCAGTGAAGCCCCCCGGACATGTTTC,CASSEAPRTCF,NA,TRBV6-1,TRBJ1-2,NA
TGTGCCAGCAGTTGGGGACAGATGAACTATGGCTACACCTTC,CASSWGQMNYGYTF,TRBD1,TRBV6-6,TRBJ1-2,NA
TGTGCCAGCAGCCAAACCATGTCCCTAGCGGGGGGCCAAGAGACCCAGTACTTC,CASSQTMSLAGGQETQYF,TRBD2,TRBV4-2,TRBJ2-5,NA
TGTGCCAGCAGTTACTACGGGGCGCAGGGAAACATTCAGTACTTC,CASSYYGAQGNIQYF,NA,TRBV6-5,TRBJ2-4,NA
TGTGCCAGCAGCCAAAGTATTAGCGGGAGCGATGAGCAGTTCTTC,CASSQSISGSDEQFF,TRBD2,TRBV4-2,TRBJ2-1,NA
TGTGCCAGCAGCTTAAACCCCACGGGACAGGGGGCCGGGGAGCTGTTTTTT,CASSLNPTGQGAGELFF,TRBD1,TRBV7-3,TRBJ2-2,NA
TGTGCCAGCAGCCTCGAGAGGAGCAATCAGCCCCAGCATTTT,CASSLERSNQPQHF,NA,TRBV11-2,TRBJ1-5,NA
TGTGCCAGCAAGGGGAACCTGAACACTGAAGCTTTCTTT,CASKGNLNTEAFF,NA,TRBV21-1,TRBJ1-1,NA
TGTGCCAGCAGCGGTGGCTACGAGCAGTACTTC,CASSGGYEQYF,NA,TRBV11-3,TRBJ2-7,NA
TGTGCCTGGAGTCGGGACAGACCCTATGGCTACACCTTC,CAWSRDRPYGYTF,TRBD1,TRBV30,TRBJ1-2,NA
TGTGCCACCAGCAGAGATAGGGAAGCGGGAGGGACTACCTTCCAAGAGACCCAGTACTTC,CATSRDREAGGTTFQETQYF,TRBD2,TRBV15,TRBJ2-5,NA
TGCGCCAGCAGCTTGGGGCAGGCCGAAGCTTTCTTT,CASSLGQAEAFF,NA,TRBV5-1,TRBJ1-1,NA
TGTGCCAGCAGTTTGGTGGGACAGGCCCCGAGCTCCTACGAGCAGTACTTC,CASSLVGQAPSSYEQYF,TRBD1,TRBV27,TRBJ2-7,once